This paragraph reports one TCR beta chain. Use of 60 Vbeta and 13 Jbeta primers characterized the PCR. Libraries were prepared by immunoSEQ multiplex PCR; TCRdb keeps only in-frame clonotypes and omits some of them. The sample holds some 160,000 clones, about 85% seen once. The data were obtained in a study of cytomegalovirus exposure and HLA in healthy donors. Study in general: T cells numbering around 170 million yielded some 100 million unique TCR beta sequences in an earlier analysis.

Unmatched junction bases numbered 13, after V lost 5 bases and J lost 4 bases. Per the germline V gene, CDR1 is MGHRA and CDR2 is YSYEKL. The CDR3 consists of 16 residues. The receptor was derived from a man in his thirties or forties in good health and CMV-seropositive. Sequencing was performed on PBMCs. This sequence joins TRBV4-1 and TRBJ1-2; 7 nucleotides match TRBD1. In DNA, the CDR3 is TGCGCCAGCAGCACCTTCTACAGGGGTGGAAGCTATGGCTACACCTTC. Encoded protein: CASSTFYRGGSYGYTF.